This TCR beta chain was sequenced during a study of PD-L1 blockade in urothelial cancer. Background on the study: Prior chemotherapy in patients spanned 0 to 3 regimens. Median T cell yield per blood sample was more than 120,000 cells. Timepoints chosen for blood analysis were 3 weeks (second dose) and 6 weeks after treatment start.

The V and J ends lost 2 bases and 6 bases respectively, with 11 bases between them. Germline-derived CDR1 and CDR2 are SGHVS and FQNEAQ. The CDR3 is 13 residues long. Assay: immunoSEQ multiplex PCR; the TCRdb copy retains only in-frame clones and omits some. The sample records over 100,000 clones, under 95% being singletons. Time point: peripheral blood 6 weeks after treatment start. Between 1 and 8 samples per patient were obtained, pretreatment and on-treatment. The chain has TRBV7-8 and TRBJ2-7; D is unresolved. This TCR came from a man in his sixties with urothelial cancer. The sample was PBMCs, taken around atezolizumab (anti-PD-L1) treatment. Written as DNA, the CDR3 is TGTGCCAGCAGCTTACTCATAGCTGGCGAGCAGTACTTC. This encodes CASSLLIAGEQYF. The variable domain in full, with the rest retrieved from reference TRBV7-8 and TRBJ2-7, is GAGVSQSPRYKVAKRGQDVALRCDPISGHVSLFWYQQALGQGPEFLTYFQNEAQLDKSGLPSDRFFAERPEGSVSTLKIQRTQQEDSAVYLCASSLLIAGEQYFGPGTRLTVT.